The clone carrying this TCR beta chain was seen a single time. The data are from a study of shared T cell receptors in the human thymus. The table came from immunoSEQ multiplex PCR; TCRdb's copy has only in-frame clones and leaves some out. Of hundreds of thousands of clones in the sample, roughly 90% are singletons; the top ten hold 0.0095% to 0.012%. These data were likewise used in another study, on human thymus T cells.

The origin of this receptor is a boy under two years old with a congenital heart defect. Sequencing was performed on thymocytes.

The CDR3 nucleotides read TGTGCCAGCAGCCAAGTCCCGGGACTAGCGGGAGCGCCGCCTCGCGAGCAGTACTTC. As protein: CASSQVPGLAGAPPREQYF. This chain joins TRBV4-2 and TRBJ2-7; 14 nucleotides match TRBD2. CDR1 is LGHNA and CDR2 is YNFKEQ in the germline V gene. The CDR3 extends over 19 amino acids. V dropped 1 base and J dropped 6; count of bases not matched to a gene: 14.